These T cell receptor beta chains were read from a single sample in a study of blood T cell repertoires in COVID-19. Profiling relied on immunoSEQ multiplex PCR, and the TCRdb table lists in-frame clones only, not all of them. The sample has just under 20,000 clones, roughly nine tenths seen once. Sequencing was performed on peripheral blood. All receptors derive from a human donor with active COVID-19. The donor label of this sample is uncertain. Both conserved end residues are part of each CDR3. Fields, in order: V gene, J gene, clone size, D gene, CDR3 protein, CDR3 DNA. D genes are given only for firm matches. Rows give clone size only sometimes, using once, few, many, or a class for an expanded clone.

>TRBV5-6|TRBJ2-3|NA|NA
CASSLSHTASTDTQYF
TGTGCCAGCAGCTTGTCCCATACAGCTAGCACAGATACGCAGTATTTT
>TRBV3-1/TRBV3-2|TRBJ2-5|NA|NA
CASSQYETQYF
TGTGCCAGCAGCCAATATGAGACCCAGTACTTC
>TRBV10-3|TRBJ1-2|NA|NA
CAIFRTFGANYGYTF
TGTGCCATTTTCCGGACATTTGGGGCGAACTATGGCTACACCTTC
>TRBV9|TRBJ2-1|NA|NA
CASSVDVGPSYNEQFF
TGTGCCAGCAGCGTAGATGTGGGCCCCTCCTACAATGAGCAGTTCTTC
>TRBV5-1|TRBJ2-3|NA|TRBD2
CASSLDGRIDTQYF
TGCGCCAGCAGCTTGGACGGGAGGATAGATACGCAGTATTTT
>TRBV9|TRBJ1-6|NA|NA
CASSVSGQPNSPLHF
TGTGCCAGCAGCGTGAGCGGACAGCCTAATTCACCCCTCCACTTT
>TRBV5-1|TRBJ2-5|NA|TRBD2
CASSSQLAGVETQYF
TGCGCCAGCAGCTCTCAACTAGCGGGAGTTGAGACCCAGTACTTC
>TRBV5-4|TRBJ2-7|NA|NA
CASSSNKGGVASLEQYF
TGTGCCAGCAGCTCAAATAAAGGAGGGGTTGCCTCACTCGAGCAGTACTTC
>TRBV4-2|TRBJ2-1|NA|TRBD2
CASSPVAGGPYNEQFF
TGTGCCAGCAGCCCAGTAGCGGGAGGCCCCTACAATGAGCAGTTCTTC
>TRBV4-1|TRBJ2-5|NA|TRBD2
CASSQEQLAERTQYF
TGCGCCAGCAGCCAAGAACAACTAGCGGAGAGAACCCAGTACTTC
>TRBV9|TRBJ2-5|once|TRBD1
CASSVGQGVETQYF
TGTGCCAGCAGCGTAGGGCAGGGGGTCGAGACCCAGTACTTC
>TRBV7-8|TRBJ1-5|NA|TRBD1
CASSARQGVNQPQHF
TGTGCCAGCAGCGCCAGACAGGGAGTCAATCAGCCCCAGCATTTT
>TRBV3-1/TRBV3-2|TRBJ2-3|NA|TRBD2
CASSGTSGYSTDTQYF
TGTGCCAGCAGCGGGACTAGCGGGTATAGCACAGATACGCAGTATTTT
>TRBV5-4|TRBJ1-2|NA|TRBD1
CASSYPGGGYGYTF
TGTGCCAGCAGCTATCCAGGGGGCGGCTATGGCTACACCTTC
>TRBV7-9|TRBJ2-3|NA|TRBD2
CASTASGIKDTQYF
TGTGCCAGCACCGCTAGCGGGATTAAAGATACGCAGTATTTT
>TRBV5-1|TRBJ2-1|NA|TRBD2
CASSLALGTSGRKVGDNEQFF
TGCGCCAGCAGCTTGGCTCTAGGGACTAGCGGGAGAAAAGTCGGGGACAATGAGCAGTTCTTC
>TRBV9|TRBJ2-1|NA|TRBD1
CASSVGDRTHNEQFF
TGTGCCAGCAGCGTAGGGGACAGGACACACAATGAGCAGTTCTTC
>TRBV10-3|TRBJ2-5|NA|TRBD1
CAISFQDRAQETQYF
TGTGCCATCAGCTTCCAGGACAGGGCCCAAGAGACCCAGTACTTC
>TRBV29-1|TRBJ2-1|NA|NA
CSVEGRTLWNEQFF
TGCAGCGTTGAGGGCCGAACATTGTGGAATGAGCAGTTCTTC